A single sample is the source of the 22 T cell receptor beta chains below, sequenced in a study of T cells in Graves' hyperthyroidism and ophthalmopathy. It was RNA transcripts that yielded the amplified TCR beta CDR3 regions. HTBI primers were used for first-round RT-PCR of the TCR CDR3. TCRdb re-derived calls from the multiplex PCR reads in MiXCR, one entry per CDR3 protein. The profile covers about half a million distinct CDR3 sequences, with 20% appearing a single time and approximately 48% taken by the ten largest. The sequencing sample was made of blood. These receptors were obtained from a man aged 35 to 55 with Graves' ophthalmopathy.

The chain links TRBV5-5 to TRBJ2-1; D tentatively reads TRBD1 or TRBD2 (5 bases each). CDR1 and CDR2 from the germline V gene are SGHKS and YYEKEE (reference sequence). Trimming left V 0 bases short and J 6 bases short, with 10 bases between. The CDR3 spans 14 residues. In DNA form, the CDR3 reads TGTGCCAGCAGCTTGGCGGGGCCCGGCAATGAGCAGTTCTTC. It translates to CASSLAGPGNEQFF.

This chain uses TRBV6-1 with TRBJ1-5, with unresolved D. The CDR3 has 13 amino acids. V lost 5 bases and J lost 9, with 14 bases in between. The germline V gene encodes CDR1 MNHNS and CDR2 SASEGT. DNA for the CDR3: TGTGCCAGCAGTATCGGACCGAAAAGGCCCCAGCATTTT. Its translation is CASSIGPKRPQHF.

The table lists this clonotype with many counts. The chain joins TRBV7-2 to TRBJ2-3; 10 bases agree with TRBD2. Trimming took 2 bases from V and 7 from J; bases not matched to a gene: 6. CDR3 length: 15 amino acids. The germline gives CDR1 SGHTA, CDR2 FQGNSA. The CDR3 nucleotides are TGTGCCAGCAGCTTAAGGCTAGCGGGAGTTAATACGCAGTATTTT. This encodes CASSLRLAGVNTQYF. The variable domain in full, with the rest retrieved from reference TRBV7-2 and TRBJ2-3, is GAGVSQSPSNKVTEKGKDVELRCDPISGHTALYWYRQSLGQGLEFLIYFQGNSAPDKSGLPSDRFSAERTGGSVSTLTIQRTQQEDSAVYLCASSLRLAGVNTQYFGPGTRLTVL.

V and J are TRBV20-1 and TRBJ1-3; D not certain. There are 13 residues in the CDR3. Germline-derived CDR1 and CDR2 are DFQATT and SNEGSKA (reference sequence). V was pared by 2 bases and J by 0 bases, with 5 bases between. The CDR3 reads CSARLGSGNTIYF. The CDR3 nucleotides read TGCAGTGCTAGATTAGGCTCTGGAAACACCATATATTTT.

The rearrangement links TRBV5-1 to TRBJ2-2; 16 bases are a match to TRBD2. CDR1 and CDR2 from the germline V gene are SGHRS and YFSETQ. There are 18 residues in the CDR3. V lost 3 bases to trimming and J lost 0 bases; unmatched junction nucleotides: 2. CDR3 in amino acids: CASSSGLAGGPNTGELFF. CDR3 in DNA: TGCGCCAGCAGCTCGGGACTAGCGGGAGGGCCGAACACCGGGGAGCTGTTTTTT.

The rearrangement uses TRBV14 and TRBJ1-6; 7 positions match TRBD1. The germline CDR1 and CDR2 sequences are SGHDN and FVKESK. The V segment lost 4 bases and the J segment 5 bases; nucleotides outside the gene matches: 5. The CDR3 has 15 residues. The CDR3 spells CASSRNRGNNSPLHF. The CDR3, as DNA: TGTGCCAGCAGCCGAAACAGGGGTAATAATTCACCCCTCCACTTT.

This clonotype was recorded a few times. This chain links TRBV12-3 or TRBV12-4 with TRBJ1-1; unclear D gene. Trimming left V 5 bases short and J 5 bases short, with 15 bases between. The CDR3 is 14 residues long. CDR3 DNA: TGTGCCAGCAGTCCAGTACGCGCTGGGACTGAAGCTTTCTTT. Protein: CASSPVRAGTEAFF.

This clonotype was observed many times. This rearrangement joins TRBV7-9 to TRBJ1-1; D is perhaps TRBD1 (5 bases). Germline CDR1 and CDR2: SEHNR and FQNEAQ (reference sequence). The CDR3 is made up of 16 amino acids. The V end was cut by 4 bases, the J end by 1 base, with 16 bases between. This chain's CDR3 is CASSSTRGPANTEAFF. The CDR3, as DNA: TGTGCCAGCAGCTCAACTCGGGGACCGGCGAACACTGAAGCTTTCTTT.

The CDR3 region is CASSWVGTSVVHEQFF. In nucleotides, the CDR3 is TGCGCCAGCAGCTGGGTCGGGACTAGCGTAGTCCATGAGCAGTTCTTC. The genes are TRBV5-1 and TRBJ2-1; 10 bases fit TRBD2. Germline CDR1 reads SGHRS; CDR2 reads YFSETQ. Trimming at V came to 3 bases and at J to 8 bases, leaving 11 bases not matched to a gene. The CDR3 contains 16 residues.

This clonotype was observed at least ten times. The chain recombines TRBV28 with TRBJ1-5; D is undetermined. The CDR3 consists of 14 residues. The germline V gene encodes CDR1 MDHEN and CDR2 SYDVKM. The V gene lost 3 bases and the J gene lost 5 bases, with 11 bases spanning the gap. The CDR3 reads CASSLGMGHQPQHF. DNA of the CDR3: TGTGCCAGCAGTTTGGGGATGGGCCATCAGCCCCAGCATTTT.

This chain connects TRBV4-2 to TRBJ2-5; TRBD2 matches at 9 bases. V lost 4 bases and J lost 4; bases outside the gene matches: 4. The CDR3 spans 14 residues. Germline V gene lookup returns CDR1 LGHNA and CDR2 YNFKEQ. For the CDR3, the DNA is TGTGCCAGCAGCCCCACACTAGCGGGAGAGACCCAGTACTTC. This translates into CASSPTLAGETQYF.

This clonotype was counted a few times. The chain combines TRBV18 with TRBJ2-6, with TRBD2 matching over 11 bases. CDR3 length equals 17 residues. V trimming: 2 bases; J trimming: 2 bases; junction bases outside the gene matches: 2. The germline CDR1 and CDR2 sequences are KGHSH and LQKENI. CDR3 residues: CASSPGTSGPGANVLTF. For the CDR3, the DNA is TGTGCCAGCTCACCAGGGACTAGCGGCCCTGGGGCCAACGTCCTGACTTTC.

The sample holds many counts of this clonotype. The V call is TRBV2, the J call TRBJ2-5; no definite D call. The CDR3 is 14 residues long. The ends were cut back, 0 bases at V and 1 base at J, with 6 bases in the middle. CDR1 is SNHLY and CDR2 is FYNNEI in the germline V gene. The chain's CDR3 is CASSEARTQETQYF. CDR3 DNA: TGTGCCAGCAGTGAAGCGCGAACCCAAGAGACCCAGTACTTC.

There are many counts of this clonotype. Germline and junction disagree at one end, which may indicate a read error. This chain connects TRBV7-9 to TRBJ2-7, with 8 positions matching TRBD2. The CDR3 covers 13 residues. Germline CDR1 SEHNR, CDR2 FQNEAQ (reference sequence). CDR3 in amino acids: CASSLAGRHEQYF. CDR3 in DNA: TGTGCCAGCAGCCTAGCGGGTCGTCACGAGCAGTACTTC.

V gene TRBV19 combines with J gene TRBJ2-6, with a possible D match to TRBD1 (5 bases). This CDR3 region has 15 residues. Germline V gives CDR1 LNHDA, CDR2 SQIVND (reference sequence). The V gene lost 4 bases and the J gene lost 2 bases, with 9 bases spanning the gap. The CDR3 sequence: CASSKAGTGANVLTF. The CDR3 DNA sequence: TGTGCCAGTAGTAAGGCAGGGACTGGGGCCAACGTCCTGACTTTC.

The chain joins TRBV6-5 to TRBJ2-5; 8 bases match TRBD2. Trimming cost V 2 bases and J 4 bases; bases outside gene matches: 9. CDR3 length equals 16 residues. The germline CDR1 and CDR2 sequences are MNHEY and SVGAGI. This chain's CDR3 is CASSYHSGRGRETQYF. DNA of the CDR3: TGTGCCAGCAGTTACCACAGCGGGAGAGGGAGAGAGACCCAGTACTTC.

At least ten counts were recorded for this clonotype. V and J are TRBV7-3 and TRBJ2-1; 8 bases map to TRBD2. The V gene end was trimmed by 5 bases and the J gene end by 5 bases; junction bases not matched to a gene: 5. This CDR3 is 14 amino acids long. Germline-derived CDR1 and CDR2 are SGHTA and FQGTGA. As DNA, the CDR3 is TGTGCCAGCAGCCCGACTAGCGTCCACAATGAGCAGTTCTTC. Its protein is CASSPTSVHNEQFF.

The table lists this clonotype with many counts. The chain has TRBV3-1 and TRBJ2-1, with 12 bases matching TRBD2. The V and J ends lost 3 bases and 0 bases, in that order; junction bases with no gene match: 6. Germline loops: CDR1 LGHDT, CDR2 YNNKEL (reference sequence). The CDR3 length is 18 residues. The CDR3 DNA is TGTGCCAGCAGCCATCCCGGGACTAGCGGGCTCTCCTACAATGAGCAGTTCTTC. The encoded protein is CASSHPGTSGLSYNEQFF.

The CDR3, as DNA: TGTGCCAGCTCCCCCCCGGGACTAGCGGGAGAGAGGTCCTACGAGCAGTACTTC. It translates to CASSPPGLAGERSYEQYF. The chain uses TRBV28 and TRBJ2-7; TRBD2 agrees at 14 bases. Trimming removed 8 bases from V and 1 base from J; junction bases left unmatched: 13. Germline-derived CDR1 and CDR2 are MDHEN and SYDVKM. The CDR3 has 18 amino acids.

This rearrangement joins TRBV5-1 to TRBJ2-1, with 9 bases matching TRBD2. The CDR3 is 16 amino acids. With V trimmed by 4 bases and J by 1 base, 6 bases remained unmatched. Germline V gene sequence: CDR1 SGHRS, CDR2 YFSETQ. The CDR3 nucleotides read TGCGCCAGCAGCCGGACTAGCGCTGAATCCTACAATGAGCAGTTCTTC. The encoded protein is CASSRTSAESYNEQFF.

This chain joins TRBV5-4 and TRBJ1-1, with TRBD1 as a possible D gene (6 bases). The CDR3 runs 15 residues. Deletions cut 4 bases from V and 1 base from J, with 14 bases between. Germline loops: CDR1 SGHNT, CDR2 YYREEE (reference sequence). The CDR3 is CASSDGDNWNTEAFF. CDR3 sequence (DNA): TGTGCCAGCAGCGACGGGGACAACTGGAACACTGAAGCTTTCTTT.

On this clonotype: Germline is not matched at one junction end, which may reflect a read error. This rearrangement joins TRBV20-1 to TRBJ2-7; TRBD1 might be the D (5 bases). Germline values: CDR1 DFQATT, CDR2 SNEGSKA (reference sequence). The CDR3 extends over 13 amino acids. CDR3 loop: CGAPNQGMYEQYF. In nucleotides, the CDR3 is TGCGGTGCACCGAACCAGGGAATGTACGAGCAGTACTTC.